This T cell receptor (beta chain) was captured in a study of human T cells and chemical hapten exposure. Whole-study context: Each patch test put 0.01% DPC on the upper back, and results were read at 6 days. Patients were mainly female, each with alopecia areata, totalis or universalis.

This clonotype appeared many times. Germline V gives CDR1 LGHDT, CDR2 YNNKEL (reference sequence). The CDR3 sequence is 12 residues long. V gave up 3 bases and J gave up 5 bases, with 7 bases separating them. TCRdb reprocessed the RACE reads with MiXCR, giving one entry per CDR3 protein. The sample lists tens of thousands of distinct CDR3 sequences; under 11% were seen once. The time point is: patch test 2, 6 weeks after DPC sensitization. As to treatment: therapeutic diphenylcyclopropenone sensitization with weekly scalp DPC. Ahead of applying each patch test, blood was sampled. The study drew its donors from alopecia patients who were 18 to 70 years old and suitable for DPC.

The V gene is TRBV3-1, the J gene TRBJ2-5; D not certain. Sequences were derived from whole blood, sampled in connection with sensitization to the hapten diphenylcyclopropenone (DPC). The clonotype comes from a woman between 50 and 59 years old with alopecia areata. Some clones in this sample may be carry-over from other donors' samples. The CDR3 bases are TGTGCCAGCAGCCACCGTCGGGAGACCCAGTACTTC. Its protein is CASSHRRETQYF.